This entry is about one T cell receptor beta chain. A multiplex PCR was run with 60 Vbeta primers and 13 Jbeta primers. Original methodology: The authors later counted about 80 million unique TCR beta chains, roughly 10 million of them shared. TCRdb's table, derived via immunoSEQ multiplex PCR, lists solely in-frame clones and lacks some. The V and J calls and clone size were taken over from that table, and D and trimming were inferred from the DNA. The sample includes roughly 110,000 clones, 65% to 80% seen only once; the top ten take under 7.5%. These donors counted as nominally healthy when sampled, but unrecorded immune exposures were likely. Germline V gene data show CDR1 as LGHNT and CDR2 as FRNRAP. The germline V and J ends were trimmed by 3 bases and 6 bases, with 9 bases remaining between them. The CDR3 runs 13 residues. This specimen belongs to a study of cytomegalovirus exposure and HLA in healthy donors.

This sequence joins TRBV12-5 and TRBJ1-5; TRBD1 might be the D (5 bases). The source material was PBMCs. This clonotype was obtained from a woman aged 45-59 years in good health and CMV-seropositive. CDR3 nucleotide sequence: TGTGCTAGTGGTTTCGGGGGGGGTCAGCCCCAGCATTTT. Encoded protein: CASGFGGGQPQHF. The complete variable domain, with remaining parts taken from reference TRBV12-5 and TRBJ1-5, reads DARVTQTPRHKVTEMGQEVTMRCQPILGHNTVFWYRQTMMQGLELLAYFRNRAPLDDSGMPKDRFSAEMPDATLATLKIQPSEPRDSAVYFCASGFGGGQPQHFGDGTRLSIL.